A single sample gave rise to the 22 T cell receptor beta chains below, sequenced in a study of graft-versus-host responses after intestinal transplantation. Sequencing used immunoSEQ multiplex PCR; TCRdb keeps in-frame clones, though not all of them. Among fewer than 95,000 clones, just under 95% were seen once, and the ten largest hold about 0.44%. Their cognate antigens are unknown. Sequenced material: unstimulated CD8+ T cells sorted from spleen or lymph node cells, taken before transplant. Source of these receptors: a human donor who was the organ donor for an intestinal transplant.

The chain is built from TRBV7-2 and TRBJ2-5; 12 bases agree with TRBD1. V gave up 4 bases and J gave up 2 bases; unmatched junction bases: 14. Germline-derived CDR1 and CDR2 are SGHTA and FQGNSA. The CDR3 totals 19 residues. CDR3: CASSSPRDRGLSRQETQYF. The CDR3 DNA follows: TGTGCCAGCAGCTCCCCCAGGGACAGGGGGCTTTCGAGGCAAGAGACCCAGTACTTC.

The chain couples TRBV5-1 to TRBJ2-7, with D tentatively TRBD1 (6 bases). This CDR3 region has 15 residues. The germline V gene encodes CDR1 SGHRS and CDR2 YFSETQ. V gave up 2 bases and J gave up 3 bases, with 15 bases separating them. The DNA for the CDR3 is TGCGCCAGCAGCTTAGACAGGTCCGTTTTCTACGAGCAGTACTTC. Residues: CASSLDRSVFYEQYF.

This clone was observed a handful of times. CDR3 bases: TGTGCTAGTGGTTTGGTAGAGGTTCAGCCCCAGCATTTT. Its protein is CASGLVEVQPQHF. This chain uses TRBV12-5 with TRBJ1-5; no firm D call. CDR1 and CDR2 (germline): LGHNT, FRNRAP. This CDR3 spans 13 amino acids. V was trimmed by 0 bases and J by 6 bases, leaving 6 bases between them.

This clone was seen a single time. V and J are TRBV7-2 and TRBJ2-3; 10 nucleotides match TRBD2. The CDR3 covers 18 residues. The J segment lost 1 base and the V segment lost 0 bases, leaving 7 bases of the junction unmatched. Germline V CDR1 and CDR2: SGHTA, FQGNSA. Here the CDR3 reads CASSLALAGATRTDTQYF. As DNA, the CDR3 is TGTGCCAGCAGCTTAGCTCTAGCGGGGGCCACCCGCACAGATACGCAGTATTTT.

The chain couples TRBV28 to TRBJ1-3; D is uncertain. Between the trimmed V and J ends, which lost 6 bases and 0 bases, there was a span of 9 bases. Germline values: CDR1 MDHEN, CDR2 SYDVKM. CDR3 length: 14 amino acids. CDR3 in DNA: TGTGCCAGCAGGTACCTAGGCTCTGGAAACACCATATATTTT. Protein: CASRYLGSGNTIYF.

The chain joins TRBV28 to TRBJ1-3; tentatively, D is TRBD1 (5 bases). Germline V lookup: CDR1 MDHEN, CDR2 SYDVKM. With 1 base removed from V and 1 base from J, the gap between germline ends came to 14 bases. The CDR3 sequence is 17 residues long. This CDR3 is CASSLYYQGPSGNTIYF. The CDR3 DNA reads TGTGCCAGCAGTTTATACTACCAGGGTCCTTCTGGAAACACCATATATTTT.

This chain joins TRBV14 and TRBJ1-2; tentatively, D is TRBD1 (5 bases). CDR1 SGHDN and CDR2 FVKESK come from the germline V gene. The germline V and J ends were trimmed by 4 bases and 2 bases, with 14 bases remaining between them. The length of the CDR3 is 15 residues. The CDR3: CASSLPGGANYGYTF. DNA for the CDR3: TGTGCCAGCAGCCTCCCCGGAGGGGCCAACTATGGCTACACCTTC.

For the CDR3, the DNA is TGTGCCAGCAGCGGGCGCGGGTTTGGCGAAAAACTGTTTTTT. Its translation: CASSGRGFGEKLFF. The chain links TRBV7-6 to TRBJ1-4, with unresolved D. The CDR3 has 14 amino acids. The V gene lost 5 bases and the J gene lost 8 bases, with 15 bases spanning the gap. Germline-derived CDR1 and CDR2 are SGHVS and FNYEAQ.

The rearrangement uses TRBV5-6 and TRBJ2-7, with D perhaps TRBD2 (5 bases). Germline values: CDR1 SGHDT, CDR2 YYEEEE. The CDR3 is 15 residues long. Trimming removed 6 bases from V and 5 bases from J, with 21 bases in between. The CDR3 protein is CASTRGGLVWDEQYF. CDR3 DNA: TGTGCCAGCACTCGCGGCGGGTTGGTTTGGGACGAGCAGTACTTC.

The chain uses TRBV18 and TRBJ2-7, with D perhaps TRBD1 (7 bases). Germline lookup yields CDR1 KGHSH and CDR2 LQKENI. Between the trimmed V and J ends, which lost 3 bases and 3 bases, there was a span of 18 bases. This CDR3 comprises 16 residues. The CDR3 DNA sequence: TGTGCCAGCTCACCCGGTCAGGGGGGAGTATTCTACGAGCAGTACTTC. This sequence encodes CASSPGQGGVFYEQYF.

CDR3 nucleotides: TGTGCCTGCCAAGGCGGGGGGGCTGATGAGCAGTTCTTC. Encoded protein: CACQGGGADEQFF. V and J are TRBV30 and TRBJ2-1, with 9 bases that match TRBD2. Trimming cost V 6 bases and J 8 bases; bases outside gene matches: 8. Germline-derived CDR1 and CDR2 are GTSNPN and SVGIG (reference sequence). The length of the CDR3 is 13 residues.

This clone turned up a few times. The chain couples TRBV5-1 to TRBJ1-3; no firm D call. Germline V gives CDR1 SGHRS, CDR2 YFSETQ. CDR3 size: 15 residues. The V and J ends lost 1 base and 0 bases respectively, with 8 bases between them. The chain's CDR3 is CASSLTDISGNTIYF. The DNA of the CDR3 is TGCGCCAGCAGCTTGACCGACATCTCTGGAAACACCATATATTTT.

The chain uses TRBV19 and TRBJ2-1; possible D gene TRBD2, 5 bases. The CDR3 has 17 residues. Trimming stripped 0 bases from V and 2 bases from J, with 14 bases between. CDR1 is LNHDA, CDR2 SQIVND, per germline (reference sequence). The CDR3 is CASSIDPDEGPYNEQFF. CDR3 bases: TGTGCCAGTAGTATAGATCCCGACGAGGGCCCCTACAATGAGCAGTTCTTC.

The J gene is TRBJ2-7, the V gene TRBV27; maybe TRBD2 (7 bases). The CDR3 runs 15 residues. V lost 0 bases, J lost 4 bases, and 13 bases lay in between. Germline-derived CDR1 and CDR2 are MNHEY and SMNVEV (reference sequence). The CDR3 bases are TGTGCCAGCAGTTTATCATCCGGGGGGCCATACGAGCAGTACTTC. Translation gives CASSLSSGGPYEQYF.

The J gene is TRBJ2-7, the V gene TRBV18; tentatively, D is TRBD1 (6 bases). Trimming took 3 bases from V and 4 from J, leaving 13 bases between them. The CDR3 has 14 residues. The V gene's germline CDR1 is KGHSH and CDR2 LQKENI. The CDR3 here is CASSPGDTSYEQYF. DNA of the CDR3: TGTGCCAGCTCACCCGGGGACACTTCTTACGAGCAGTACTTC.

The rearrangement joins TRBV29-1 to TRBJ1-1; D is perhaps TRBD1 (5 bases). The germline V and J ends were trimmed by 6 bases and 3 bases, with 8 bases remaining between them. CDR1 and CDR2 (germline): SQVTM, ANQGSEA. This CDR3 is 11 amino acids long. Written as DNA, the CDR3 is TGCAGCGTGGGGGGGGACACTGAAGCTTTCTTT. The encoded protein is CSVGGDTEAFF.

In this sample, this clone turned up once. This chain uses TRBV25-1 with TRBJ2-7; the match to TRBD1 covers 9 bases. V shed 10 bases, J shed 3 bases, and the junction held 10 bases outside the gene matches. The CDR3 loop spans 14 amino acids. Germline loops: CDR1 MGHDK, CDR2 SYGVNS. In DNA, the CDR3 is TGTGCCACAGCGGACAGGGGATTGATCTACGAGCAGTACTTC. Protein: CATADRGLIYEQYF.

This clone has only one observation. CDR3 bases: TGTGCCAGCAGCCTAGGAATTGTACAATCTGGAAACACCATATATTTT. Its protein is CASSLGIVQSGNTIYF. The J gene is TRBJ1-3, the V gene TRBV9, with D unclear. V dropped 4 bases and J dropped 1 base, with 15 bases sitting between them. The CDR3 totals 16 residues. The germline CDR1 and CDR2 sequences are SGDLS and YYNGEE.

The CDR3 sequence: CASSRRASGGETDTQYF. CDR3 DNA: TGTGCCAGCAGCAGGAGAGCTAGCGGGGGGGAAACAGATACGCAGTATTTT. V is TRBV9 and J is TRBJ2-3, with 12 bases fitting TRBD2. Germline V gene sequence: CDR1 SGDLS, CDR2 YYNGEE. The CDR3 is 17 residues long. Trimming cost V 4 bases and J 3 bases; bases outside gene matches: 9.

The chain combines TRBV7-3 with TRBJ2-7, with 12 bases that match TRBD2. CDR1 is SGHTA and CDR2 is FQGTGA in the germline V gene. V was clipped by 5 bases and J by 4 bases; unmatched bases: 3. The CDR3 length is 14 residues. CDR3 sequence: CASSPSGGAYEQYF. DNA of the CDR3: TGTGCCAGCAGCCCTAGCGGGGGGGCGTACGAGCAGTACTTC.

The chain links TRBV5-1 to TRBJ1-4; 8 nucleotides line up with TRBD1. The length of the CDR3 is 14 residues. Trimming cost V 4 bases and J 5 bases; bases outside gene matches: 4. CDR1 is SGHRS and CDR2 is YFSETQ in the germline V gene. The CDR3 spells CASSPDRANEKLFF. In nucleotides, the CDR3 is TGCGCCAGCAGCCCGGACAGGGCAAATGAAAAACTGTTTTTT.

The J gene is TRBJ2-7, the V gene TRBV27; D might be TRBD2 (6 bases). Germline loops: CDR1 MNHEY, CDR2 SMNVEV (reference sequence). The CDR3 has 15 residues. The V gene lost 5 bases and the J gene lost 4 bases, with 18 bases spanning the gap. This CDR3 reads CASSPRREQIYEQYF. In nucleotides, the CDR3 is TGTGCCAGCAGTCCCCGACGGGAGCAGATATACGAGCAGTACTTC.